This TCR beta chain was sequenced during a study of blood T cell repertoires in COVID-19. Study in general: The United States, Italy and Spain were the sources of the acute and convalescent COVID-19 samples. T cells, B-cell-depleted T cells, or PBMCs provided the cDNA or gDNA that served as material.

In the authors' methods: Estimation of nucleated cell counts relied on the amplification of reference gene primers. Clones were read by immunoSEQ multiplex PCR, and TCRdb kept only the in-frame ones, dropping some. The V and J calls and clone size are taken from that table; D and trimming were inferred from the DNA. The sample carries 150,000 or so clones, about 85% recorded once. V lost 5 bases, J lost 1 base, and 13 bases stayed unmatched. CDR3 length: 17 residues. The germline CDR1 and CDR2 sequences are SGHTA and FQGTGA. The chain couples TRBV7-3 to TRBJ2-5; 7 bases line up with TRBD1. The receptor was derived from a man aged 60-69 years who had recovered from COVID-19. The sample taken for sequencing was peripheral blood. The chain's CDR3 is CASSPYASRQGQETQYF. CDR3 DNA: TGTGCCAGCAGCCCCTACGCCTCCAGACAGGGCCAAGAGACCCAGTACTTC. Complete variable domain (other parts from reference TRBV7-3 and TRBJ2-5): GAGVSQTPSNKVTEKGKYVELRCDPISGHTALYWYRQSLGQGPEFLIYFQGTGAADDSGLPNDRFFAVRPEGSVSTLKIQRTERGDSAVYLCASSPYASRQGQETQYFGPGTRLLVL.